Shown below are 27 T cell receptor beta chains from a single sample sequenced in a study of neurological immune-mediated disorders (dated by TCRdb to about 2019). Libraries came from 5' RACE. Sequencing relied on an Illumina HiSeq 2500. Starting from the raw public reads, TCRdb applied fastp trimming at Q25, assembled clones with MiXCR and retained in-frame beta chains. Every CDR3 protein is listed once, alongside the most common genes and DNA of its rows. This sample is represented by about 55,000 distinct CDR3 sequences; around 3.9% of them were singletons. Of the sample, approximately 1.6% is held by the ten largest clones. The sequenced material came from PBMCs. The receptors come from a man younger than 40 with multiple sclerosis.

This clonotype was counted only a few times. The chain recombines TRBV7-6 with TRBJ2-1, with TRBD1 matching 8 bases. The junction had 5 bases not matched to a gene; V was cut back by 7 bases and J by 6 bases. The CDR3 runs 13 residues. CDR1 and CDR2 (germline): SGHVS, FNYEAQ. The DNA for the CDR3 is TGTGCCAGCAAGACAGGGGCAGGCAATGAGCAGTTCTTC. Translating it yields CASKTGAGNEQFF.

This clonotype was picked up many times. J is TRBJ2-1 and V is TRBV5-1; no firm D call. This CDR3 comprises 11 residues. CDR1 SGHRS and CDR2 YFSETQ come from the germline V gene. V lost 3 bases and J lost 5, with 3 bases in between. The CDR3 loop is CASSSDNEQFF. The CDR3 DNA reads TGCGCCAGCAGCTCGGACAATGAGCAGTTCTTC.

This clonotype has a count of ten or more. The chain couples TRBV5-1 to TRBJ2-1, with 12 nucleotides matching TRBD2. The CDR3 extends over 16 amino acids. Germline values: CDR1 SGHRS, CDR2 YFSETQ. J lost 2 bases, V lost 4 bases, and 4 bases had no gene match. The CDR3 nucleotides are TGCGCCAGCAGCCTCCGGACTAGCGGGGCCTACAATGAGCAGTTCTTC. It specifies CASSLRTSGAYNEQFF.

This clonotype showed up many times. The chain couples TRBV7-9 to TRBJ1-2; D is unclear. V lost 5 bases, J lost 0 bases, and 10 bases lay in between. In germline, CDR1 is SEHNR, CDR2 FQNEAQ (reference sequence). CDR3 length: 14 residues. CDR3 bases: TGTGCCAGCAGCCCCGGGTACCCTAACTATGGCTACACCTTC. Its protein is CASSPGYPNYGYTF. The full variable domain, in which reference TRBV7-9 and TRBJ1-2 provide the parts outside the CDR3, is DTGVSQNPRHKITKRGQNVTFRCDPISEHNRLYWYRQTLGQGPEFLTYFQNEAQLEKSRLLSDRFSAERPKGSFSTLEIQRTEQGDSAMYLCASSPGYPNYGYTFGSGTRLTVV.

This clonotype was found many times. The CDR3 spells CASSYDRINTEAFF. The CDR3 DNA sequence: TGTGCCAGCAGTTACGACAGGATCAACACTGAAGCTTTCTTT. The chain links TRBV6-5 to TRBJ1-1; possible D gene TRBD1, 6 bases. Germline loops: CDR1 MNHEY, CDR2 SVGAGI. V was clipped by 2 bases and J by 2 bases, with 9 bases between them. The CDR3 is made up of 14 amino acids.

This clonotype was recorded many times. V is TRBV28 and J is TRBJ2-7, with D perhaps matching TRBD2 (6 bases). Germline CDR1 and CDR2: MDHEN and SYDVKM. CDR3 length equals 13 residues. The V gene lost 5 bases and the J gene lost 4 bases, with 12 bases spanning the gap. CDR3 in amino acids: CASSGTGAYEQYF. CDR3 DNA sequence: TGTGCCAGCAGTGGTACGGGAGCATACGAGCAGTACTTC.

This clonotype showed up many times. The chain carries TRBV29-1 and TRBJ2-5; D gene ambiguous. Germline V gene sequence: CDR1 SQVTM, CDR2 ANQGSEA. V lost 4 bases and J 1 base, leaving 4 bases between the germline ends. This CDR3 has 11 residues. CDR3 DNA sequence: TGCAGCGTTGGTTTCCAAGAGACCCAGTACTTC. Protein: CSVGFQETQYF.

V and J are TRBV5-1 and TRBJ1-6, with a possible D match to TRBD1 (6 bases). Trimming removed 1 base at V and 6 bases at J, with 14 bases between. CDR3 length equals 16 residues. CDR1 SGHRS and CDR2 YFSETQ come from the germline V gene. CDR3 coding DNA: TGCGCCAGCAGCTTGAAACAGGGTGAAATTAATTCACCCCTCCACTTT. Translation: CASSLKQGEINSPLHF.

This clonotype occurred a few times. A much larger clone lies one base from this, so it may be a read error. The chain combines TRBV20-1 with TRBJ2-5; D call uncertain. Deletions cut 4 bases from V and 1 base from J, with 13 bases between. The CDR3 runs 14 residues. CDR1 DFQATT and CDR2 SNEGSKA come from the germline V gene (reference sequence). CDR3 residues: CSAKTGESQETQYF. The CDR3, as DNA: TGCAGTGCTAAGACCGGCGAAAGCCAAGAGACCCAGTACTTC.

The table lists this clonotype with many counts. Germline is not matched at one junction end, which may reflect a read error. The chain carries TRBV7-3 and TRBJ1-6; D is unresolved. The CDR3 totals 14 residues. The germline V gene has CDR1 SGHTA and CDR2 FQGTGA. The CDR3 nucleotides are TGTGCCAGCAGTTCCGGACTAAAAAATTCACCCCTCAACTTT. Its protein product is CASSSGLKNSPLNF.

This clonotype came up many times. The CDR3 loop is CATRGLFTGELFF. The DNA for the CDR3 is TGTGCCACCCGGGGACTTTTCACCGGGGAGCTGTTTTTT. The chain recombines TRBV24-1 with TRBJ2-2; possible D gene TRBD2, 6 bases. From germline, CDR1 is KGHDR and CDR2 SFDVKD. The length of the CDR3 is 13 residues. V was cut by 9 bases and J by 4 bases, with 11 bases left in between.

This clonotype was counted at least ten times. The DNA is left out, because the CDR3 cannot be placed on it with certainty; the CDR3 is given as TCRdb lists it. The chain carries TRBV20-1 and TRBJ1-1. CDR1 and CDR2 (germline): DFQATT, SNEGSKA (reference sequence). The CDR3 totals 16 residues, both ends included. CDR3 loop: CSAREYRDFRGTEAFF.

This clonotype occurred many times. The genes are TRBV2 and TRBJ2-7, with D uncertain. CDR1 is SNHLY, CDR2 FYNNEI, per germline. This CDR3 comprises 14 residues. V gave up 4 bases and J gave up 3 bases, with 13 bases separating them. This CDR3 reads CASSGSAGVYEQYF. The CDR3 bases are TGTGCCAGCAGTGGGTCGGCCGGAGTCTACGAGCAGTACTTC.

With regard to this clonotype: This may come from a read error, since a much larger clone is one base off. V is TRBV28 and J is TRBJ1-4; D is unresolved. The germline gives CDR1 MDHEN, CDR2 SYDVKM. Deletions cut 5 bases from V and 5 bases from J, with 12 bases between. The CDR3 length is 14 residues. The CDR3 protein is CASSSGKQNEKLFF. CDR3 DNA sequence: TGTGCCAGCAGTAGTGGGAAGCAAAATGAAAAACTGTTTTTT.

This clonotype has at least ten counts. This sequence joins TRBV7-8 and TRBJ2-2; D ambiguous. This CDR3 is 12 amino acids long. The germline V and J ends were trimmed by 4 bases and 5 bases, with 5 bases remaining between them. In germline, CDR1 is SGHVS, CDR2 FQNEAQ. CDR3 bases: TGTGCCAGCAGCTCAACGACCGGGGAGCTGTTTTTT. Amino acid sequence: CASSSTTGELFF.

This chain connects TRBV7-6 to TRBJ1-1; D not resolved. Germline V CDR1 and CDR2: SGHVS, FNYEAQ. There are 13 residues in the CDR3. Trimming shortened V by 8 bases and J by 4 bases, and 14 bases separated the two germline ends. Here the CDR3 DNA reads TGTGCCAGCTCCACCTCTAAGGCCACTGAAGCTTTCTTT. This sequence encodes CASSTSKATEAFF.

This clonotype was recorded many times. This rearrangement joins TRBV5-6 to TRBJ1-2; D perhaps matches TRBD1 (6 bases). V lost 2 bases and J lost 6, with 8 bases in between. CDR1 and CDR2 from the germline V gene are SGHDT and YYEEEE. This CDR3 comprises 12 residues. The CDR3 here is CASSFSGDGYTF. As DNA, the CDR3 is TGTGCCAGCAGCTTTTCAGGGGATGGCTACACCTTC.

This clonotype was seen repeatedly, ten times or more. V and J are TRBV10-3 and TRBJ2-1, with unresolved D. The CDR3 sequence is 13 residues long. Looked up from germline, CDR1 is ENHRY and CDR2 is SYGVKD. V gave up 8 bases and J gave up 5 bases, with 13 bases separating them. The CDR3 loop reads CAIGATLNNEQFF. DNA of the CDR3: TGTGCCATCGGAGCGACTTTAAACAATGAGCAGTTCTTC.

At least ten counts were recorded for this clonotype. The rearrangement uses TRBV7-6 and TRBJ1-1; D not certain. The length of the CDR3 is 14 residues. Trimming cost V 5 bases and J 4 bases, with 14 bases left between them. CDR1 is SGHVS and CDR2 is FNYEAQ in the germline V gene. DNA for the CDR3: TGTGCCAGCAGCCCCCGACCGGTCGGCACTGAAGCTTTCTTT. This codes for CASSPRPVGTEAFF.

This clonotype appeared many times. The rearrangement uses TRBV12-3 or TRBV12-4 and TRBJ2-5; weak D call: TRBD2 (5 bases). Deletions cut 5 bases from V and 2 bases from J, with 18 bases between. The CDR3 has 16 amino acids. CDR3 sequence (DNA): TGTGCCAGCAGTCTTCTGACTATTCAGACACAAGAGACCCAGTACTTC. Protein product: CASSLLTIQTQETQYF.

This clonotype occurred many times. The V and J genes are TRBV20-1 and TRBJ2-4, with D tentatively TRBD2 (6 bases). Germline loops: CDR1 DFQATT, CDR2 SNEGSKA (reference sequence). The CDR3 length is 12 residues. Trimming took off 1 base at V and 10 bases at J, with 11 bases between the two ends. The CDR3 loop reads CSARGASEIQYF. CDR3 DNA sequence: TGCAGTGCTAGAGGGGCTAGCGAGATTCAGTACTTC.

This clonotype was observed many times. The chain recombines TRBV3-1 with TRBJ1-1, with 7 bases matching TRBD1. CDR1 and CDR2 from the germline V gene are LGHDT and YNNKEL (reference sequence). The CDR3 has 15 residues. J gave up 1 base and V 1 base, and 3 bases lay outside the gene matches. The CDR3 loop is CASSQGQGENTEAFF. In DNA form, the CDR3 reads TGTGCCAGCAGCCAAGGACAGGGTGAGAACACTGAAGCTTTCTTT.

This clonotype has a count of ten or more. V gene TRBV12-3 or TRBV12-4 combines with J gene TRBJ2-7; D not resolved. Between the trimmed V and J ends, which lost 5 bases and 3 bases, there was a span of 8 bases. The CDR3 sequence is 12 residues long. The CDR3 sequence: CASSDSNYEQYF. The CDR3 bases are TGTGCCAGCAGTGACTCCAACTACGAGCAGTACTTC.

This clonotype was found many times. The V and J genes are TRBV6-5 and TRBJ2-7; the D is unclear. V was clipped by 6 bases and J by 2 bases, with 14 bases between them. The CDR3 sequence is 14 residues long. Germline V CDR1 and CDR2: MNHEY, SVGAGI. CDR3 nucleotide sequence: TGTGCCAGCAGGGACGGGCGTGTCACCTACGAGCAGTACTTC. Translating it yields CASRDGRVTYEQYF.

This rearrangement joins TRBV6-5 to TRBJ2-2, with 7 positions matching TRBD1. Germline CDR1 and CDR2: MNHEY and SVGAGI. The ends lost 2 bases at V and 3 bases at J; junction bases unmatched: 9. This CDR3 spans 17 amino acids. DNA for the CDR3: TGTGCCAGCAGTTACCTAGGACAGGCTTCTTACACCGGGGAGCTGTTTTTT. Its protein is CASSYLGQASYTGELFF.

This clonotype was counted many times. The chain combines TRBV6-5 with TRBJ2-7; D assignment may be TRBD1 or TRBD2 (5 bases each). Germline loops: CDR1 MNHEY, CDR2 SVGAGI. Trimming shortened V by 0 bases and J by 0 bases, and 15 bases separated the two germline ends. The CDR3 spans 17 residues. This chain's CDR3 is CASSYSIGADNSYEQYF. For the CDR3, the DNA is TGTGCCAGCAGTTACTCGATCGGGGCAGACAACTCCTACGAGCAGTACTTC.

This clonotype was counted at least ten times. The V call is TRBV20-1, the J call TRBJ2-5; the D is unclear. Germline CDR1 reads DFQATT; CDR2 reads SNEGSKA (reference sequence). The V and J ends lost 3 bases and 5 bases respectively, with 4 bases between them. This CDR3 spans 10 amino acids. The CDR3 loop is CSARMETQYF. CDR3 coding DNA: TGCAGTGCTAGGATGGAGACCCAGTACTTC.